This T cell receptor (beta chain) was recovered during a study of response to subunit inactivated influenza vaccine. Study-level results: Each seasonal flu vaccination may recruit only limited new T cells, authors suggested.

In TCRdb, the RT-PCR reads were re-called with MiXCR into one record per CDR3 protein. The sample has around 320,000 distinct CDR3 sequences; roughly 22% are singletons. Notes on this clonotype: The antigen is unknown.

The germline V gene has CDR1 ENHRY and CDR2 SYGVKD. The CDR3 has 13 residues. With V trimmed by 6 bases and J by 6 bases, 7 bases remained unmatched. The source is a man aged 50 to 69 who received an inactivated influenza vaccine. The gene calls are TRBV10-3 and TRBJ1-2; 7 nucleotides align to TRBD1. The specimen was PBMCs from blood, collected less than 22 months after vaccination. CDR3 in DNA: TGTGCCATCAGCCTCGACAGGGACCATGGCTACACCTTC. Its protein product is CAISLDRDHGYTF.